The 18 T cell receptor beta chains presented below share a single source sample, sequenced in a study of blood T cell repertoires in COVID-19. Sequenced by immunoSEQ multiplex PCR; TCRdb stores in-frame clones only, minus some. Of about 200,000 clones in the sample, 86% are singletons; the top ten hold 0.78%. Sequencing was carried out using peripheral blood. The receptors here all came from a woman between 65 and 79 years old with acute or convalescent COVID-19.

This clone was detected once. V is TRBV9 and J is TRBJ2-7, with D perhaps TRBD1 (5 bases). Trimming stripped 0 bases from V and 6 bases from J, with 16 bases between. The length of the CDR3 is 15 residues. CDR1 and CDR2 from the germline V gene are SGDLS and YYNGEE. Here the CDR3 reads CASSVGVGRGSEQYF. In DNA, the CDR3 is TGTGCCAGCAGCGTAGGGGTAGGAAGGGGCAGCGAGCAGTACTTC.

The rearrangement links TRBV14 to TRBJ2-2; TRBD2 aligns across 16 bases. Germline CDR1 reads SGHDN; CDR2 reads FVKESK. This CDR3 spans 17 amino acids. With 3 bases clipped from V and 9 bases from J, the junction kept 7 bases outside the gene matches. CDR3 amino acids: CASSHSGLAGGRRELFF. The DNA for the CDR3 is TGTGCCAGCAGCCATTCGGGACTAGCGGGGGGGCGCCGGGAGCTGTTTTTT.

The V gene is TRBV27, the J gene TRBJ1-6; D gene uncertain. The germline gives CDR1 MNHEY, CDR2 SMNVEV (reference sequence). The CDR3 length is 14 residues. V was pared by 4 bases and J by 7 bases, with 11 bases between. CDR3 nucleotides: TGTGCCAGCAGTTCCCCTTGGGAGAATTCACCCCTCCACTTT. Protein product: CASSSPWENSPLHF.

The J gene is TRBJ1-1, the V gene TRBV6-6; D gene ambiguous. The CDR3 runs 16 residues. Germline V lookup: CDR1 MNHNY, CDR2 SVGAGI (reference sequence). Trimming cost V 2 bases and J 0 bases, with 13 bases left between them. The CDR3 loop is CASSYGPPGLNTEAFF. CDR3 nucleotides: TGTGCCAGCAGTTACGGTCCCCCAGGTTTGAACACTGAAGCTTTCTTT.

This chain joins TRBV12-1 and TRBJ2-7; TRBD1 reflects the table's D call only, with no check against the DNA. TRBV12-1 is flagged as a pseudogene. The CDR3 spans 15 residues. The CDR3 protein is CASSPGASVGYEQYF. CDR3 DNA sequence: TGTGCCAGCAGCCCAGGGGCATCCGTGGGATACGAGCAGTACTTC.

This chain uses TRBV19 with TRBJ1-4, with D perhaps matching TRBD1 (6 bases). The CDR3 runs 15 residues. Germline CDR1 is LNHDA and CDR2 is SQIVND (reference sequence). V shed 5 bases and J shed 4 bases, with 14 bases lying between them. CDR3 DNA sequence: TGTGCCAGTAGTGCCCGACGAGGGGGTAATGAAAAACTGTTTTTT. Translated, it gives CASSARRGGNEKLFF.

The rearrangement joins TRBV10-3 to TRBJ1-2; 9 bases align to TRBD1. The CDR3 length is 14 residues. V trimming: 7 bases; J trimming: 2 bases; junction bases outside the gene matches: 5. CDR1 and CDR2 from the germline V gene are ENHRY and SYGVKD. CDR3 loop: CAITRTGENYGYTF. The CDR3 region has the DNA TGTGCCATCACCCGGACAGGGGAAAACTATGGCTACACCTTC.

The chain couples TRBV11-2 to TRBJ2-3, with D tentatively TRBD2 (5 bases). The CDR3 sequence is 14 residues long. Per the germline V gene, CDR1 is SGHAT and CDR2 is FQNNGV. The V gene lost 0 bases and the J gene lost 5 bases, with 9 bases spanning the gap. CDR3 sequence reads: CASSLDRGLDTQYF. DNA for the CDR3: TGTGCCAGCAGCTTAGATCGGGGATTAGATACGCAGTATTTT.

This sequence joins TRBV19 and TRBJ1-5; D remains ambiguous. Germline lookup yields CDR1 LNHDA and CDR2 SQIVND (reference sequence). Trimming took 3 bases from V and 6 from J, leaving 6 bases between them. The CDR3 sequence is 12 residues long. CDR3 DNA: TGTGCCAGTAGTATCCCCCTTCAGCCCCAGCATTTT. It specifies CASSIPLQPQHF.

The genes are TRBV6-5 and TRBJ2-2; D not resolved. Germline-derived CDR1 and CDR2 are MNHEY and SVGAGI. The V gene lost 6 bases and the J gene lost 1 base, with 9 bases spanning the gap. This CDR3 comprises 14 residues. The CDR3 nucleotides read TGTGCCAGCAGACAGATACAGAACACCGGGGAGCTGTTTTTT. Its protein is CASRQIQNTGELFF.

The rearrangement links TRBV6-5 to TRBJ1-1; 10 bases agree with TRBD1. Germline V gene data show CDR1 as MNHEY and CDR2 as SVGAGI. This CDR3 is 14 amino acids long. V lost 7 bases and J lost 3; bases outside the gene matches: 5. CDR3 sequence (DNA): TGTGCCAGCATATTAGGGACAGGGGACACTGAAGCTTTCTTT. Translating it yields CASILGTGDTEAFF.

This sequence joins TRBV12-3 or TRBV12-4 and TRBJ2-2; possible D gene TRBD1, 6 bases. Trimming removed 6 bases at V and 4 bases at J, with 9 bases between. This CDR3 region has 13 residues. CDR3 in amino acids: CASRGTFTGELFF. The CDR3 DNA follows: TGTGCCAGCAGGGGGACATTCACCGGGGAGCTGTTTTTT.

The chain employs TRBV7-3 and TRBJ2-1; 7 bases are a match to TRBD2. Germline V gives CDR1 SGHTA, CDR2 FQGTGA. The CDR3 length is 14 residues. The J segment lost 2 bases and the V segment lost 3 bases, leaving 1 base of the junction unmatched. The CDR3 DNA is TGTGCCAGCAGCTTCAGCGGGACCTACAATGAGCAGTTCTTC. Encoded protein: CASSFSGTYNEQFF.

This clone came up a few times. The V and J genes are TRBV6-5 and TRBJ2-2; D unclear. This CDR3 region has 11 residues. CDR1 is MNHEY and CDR2 is SVGAGI in the germline V gene. Trimming stripped 10 bases from V and 6 bases from J, with 9 bases between. CDR3: CATQSAGELFF. CDR3 DNA sequence: TGTGCCACCCAATCGGCCGGGGAGCTGTTTTTT.

The chain carries TRBV10-1 and TRBJ2-1, with 11 bases that match TRBD2. Unmatched junction bases numbered 2, after V lost 7 bases and J lost 6 bases. CDR3 size: 13 residues. Germline loops: CDR1 WNHNN, CDR2 SYGVQD (reference sequence). CDR3 residues: CASMLAGGNEQFF. CDR3 sequence (DNA): TGCGCCAGCATGCTAGCGGGGGGCAATGAGCAGTTCTTC.

The CDR3 DNA is TGTGCCAGCAGCTCGATACGGGCAGGGAAGTACGAGCAGTACTTC. Protein: CASSSIRAGKYEQYF. The rearrangement uses TRBV5-4 and TRBJ2-7; D may be TRBD1 (5 bases). Trimming removed 3 bases at V and 4 bases at J, with 17 bases between. Per germline, CDR1 SGHNT and CDR2 YYREEE (reference sequence). CDR3 length: 15 amino acids.

The chain couples TRBV5-6 to TRBJ2-7, with TRBD2 identical over 11 bases. The CDR3 spans 17 residues. The V and J ends lost 5 bases and 5 bases, in that order; junction bases with no gene match: 15. From germline, CDR1 is SGHDT and CDR2 YYEEEE. The CDR3 nucleotides read TGTGCCAGCAGTCCTTCGGCCCTTAGCGGGGGGGTAAACGAGCAGTACTTC. This encodes CASSPSALSGGVNEQYF.

This clone has a single count. The chain links TRBV19 to TRBJ1-5; D is uncertain. Trimming removed 5 bases at V and 2 bases at J, with 13 bases between. The CDR3 extends over 15 amino acids. Per the germline V gene, CDR1 is LNHDA and CDR2 is SQIVND (reference sequence). The CDR3 region is CASSLTPVGNQPQHF. The CDR3 DNA reads as TGTGCCAGTAGTCTAACGCCCGTTGGCAATCAGCCCCAGCATTTT.